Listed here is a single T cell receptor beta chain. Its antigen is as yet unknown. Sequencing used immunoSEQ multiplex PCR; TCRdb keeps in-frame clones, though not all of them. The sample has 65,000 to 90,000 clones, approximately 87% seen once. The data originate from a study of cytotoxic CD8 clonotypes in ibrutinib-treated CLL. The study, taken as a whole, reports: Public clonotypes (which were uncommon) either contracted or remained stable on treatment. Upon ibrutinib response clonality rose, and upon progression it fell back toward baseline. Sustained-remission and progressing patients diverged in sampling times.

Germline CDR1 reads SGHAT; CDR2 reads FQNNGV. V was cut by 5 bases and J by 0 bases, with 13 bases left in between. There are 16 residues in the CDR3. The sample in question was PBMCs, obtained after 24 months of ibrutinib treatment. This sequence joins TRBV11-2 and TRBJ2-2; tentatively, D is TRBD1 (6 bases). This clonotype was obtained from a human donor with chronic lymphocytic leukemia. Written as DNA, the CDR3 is TGTGCCAGCAGCACCTCCGGGACAACGAACACCGGGGAGCTGTTTTTT. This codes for CASSTSGTTNTGELFF.